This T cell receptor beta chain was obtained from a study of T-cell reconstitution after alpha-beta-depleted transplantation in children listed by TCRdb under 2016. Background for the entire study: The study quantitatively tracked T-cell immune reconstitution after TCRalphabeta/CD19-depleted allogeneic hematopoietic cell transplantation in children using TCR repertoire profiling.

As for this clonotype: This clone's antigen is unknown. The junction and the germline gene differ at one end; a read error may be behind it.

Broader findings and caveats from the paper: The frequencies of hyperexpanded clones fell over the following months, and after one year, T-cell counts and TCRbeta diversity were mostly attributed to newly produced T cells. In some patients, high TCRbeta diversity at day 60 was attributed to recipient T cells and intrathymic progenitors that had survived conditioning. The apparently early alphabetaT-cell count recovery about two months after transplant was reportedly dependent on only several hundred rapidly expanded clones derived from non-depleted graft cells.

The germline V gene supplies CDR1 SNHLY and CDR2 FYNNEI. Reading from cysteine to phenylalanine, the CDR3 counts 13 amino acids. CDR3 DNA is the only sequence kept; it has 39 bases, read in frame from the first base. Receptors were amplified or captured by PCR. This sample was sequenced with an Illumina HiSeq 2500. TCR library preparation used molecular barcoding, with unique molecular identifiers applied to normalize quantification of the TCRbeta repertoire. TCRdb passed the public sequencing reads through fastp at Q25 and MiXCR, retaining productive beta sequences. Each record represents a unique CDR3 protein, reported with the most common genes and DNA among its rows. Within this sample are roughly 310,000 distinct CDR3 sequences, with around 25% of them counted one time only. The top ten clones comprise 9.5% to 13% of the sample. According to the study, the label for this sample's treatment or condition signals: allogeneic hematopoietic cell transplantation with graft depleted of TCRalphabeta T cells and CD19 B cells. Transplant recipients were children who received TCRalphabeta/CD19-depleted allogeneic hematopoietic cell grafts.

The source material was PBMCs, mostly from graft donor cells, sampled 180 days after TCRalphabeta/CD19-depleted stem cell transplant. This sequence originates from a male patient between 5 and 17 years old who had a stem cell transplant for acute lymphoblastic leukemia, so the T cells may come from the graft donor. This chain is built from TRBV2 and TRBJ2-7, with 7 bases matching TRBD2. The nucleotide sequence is TGTGCCAGCAGAGGACTAGATCGCTACGAGCTGTACTTC. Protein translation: CASRGLDRYELYF.